These 16 T cell receptor beta chains were sequenced from one sample in a study of blood T cell repertoires in COVID-19. This table comes from immunoSEQ multiplex PCR, and its TCRdb copy is limited to in-frame clones, with some not included. The sample shows about 82,000 clones, approximately 90% of them seen only once. Material for sequencing was PBMCs or T cells enriched from blood (not recorded which). These receptors all come from a woman aged 45-59 years with acute COVID-19.

This chain uses TRBV7-9 with TRBJ2-3; D gene unclear. Germline V lookup: CDR1 SEHNR, CDR2 FQNEAQ (reference sequence). CDR3 length: 12 residues. V lost 5 bases, J lost 6 bases, and 9 bases lay in between. As DNA, the CDR3 is TGTGCCAGCAGCCCCTCCGTTGATACGCAGTATTTT. Translation gives CASSPSVDTQYF. The full variable domain, with the rest looked up from reference TRBV7-9 and TRBJ2-3, is DTGVSQNPRHKITKRGQNVTFRCDPISEHNRLYWYRQTLGQGPEFLTYFQNEAQLEKSRLLSDRFSAERPKGSFSTLEIQRTEQGDSAMYLCASSPSVDTQYFGPGTRLTVL.

The J gene is TRBJ2-1, the V gene TRBV9; the match to TRBD2 covers 13 bases. This CDR3 is 18 amino acids long. J lost 5 bases, V lost 0 bases, and 8 bases had no gene match. Germline loops: CDR1 SGDLS, CDR2 YYNGEE. CDR3 nucleotides: TGTGCCAGCAGCGTAGCAAGGACTAGCGGGAGATGGGACAATGAGCAGTTCTTC. This codes for CASSVARTSGRWDNEQFF.

The chain employs TRBV10-3 and TRBJ1-5; 9 bases are a match to TRBD1. The CDR3 contains 13 residues. Germline V gene sequence: CDR1 ENHRY, CDR2 SYGVKD. Trimming cost V 11 bases and J 3 bases; bases outside gene matches: 5. The CDR3 spells CAGGTGYNQPQHF. DNA of the CDR3: TGTGCCGGCGGGACAGGGTACAATCAGCCCCAGCATTTT.

The V and J genes are TRBV27 and TRBJ2-7; D unclear. CDR1 is MNHEY, CDR2 SMNVEV, per germline (reference sequence). Trimming stripped 7 bases from V and 5 bases from J, with 3 bases between. The CDR3 sequence is 9 residues long. CDR3 loop: CASIDEQYF. The CDR3 region has the DNA TGTGCCAGCATCGACGAGCAGTACTTC.

This chain links TRBV3-1 (or the pseudogene TRBV3-2) with TRBJ2-7, with TRBD2 matching 10 bases. The trim removed 6 bases at V and 0 bases at J, leaving 8 bases unmatched. Germline V gives CDR1 LGHDT, CDR2 YNNKEL (reference sequence). The CDR3 has 16 residues. This CDR3 reads CASSNGLAASSYEQYF. For the CDR3, the DNA is TGTGCCAGCAGTAACGGACTAGCGGCTAGCTCCTACGAGCAGTACTTC.

The chain recombines TRBV21-1 with TRBJ2-7; the tabulated D call, TRBD2, remains unverified against the DNA. TRBV21-1 is an annotated pseudogene. This CDR3 is 17 amino acids long. The CDR3 here is CASSNRPRQGLLLEQYF. As DNA, the CDR3 is TGTGCCAGCAGCAACCGACCGCGGCAGGGACTACTACTTGAGCAGTACTTC.

The chain employs TRBV12-5 and TRBJ2-3; 11 nucleotides line up with TRBD1. Germline trimming cut 2 bases from V and 9 bases from J; bases unmatched to any gene: 22. The germline gives CDR1 LGHNT, CDR2 FRNRAP. The CDR3 consists of 20 residues. This CDR3 reads CASGLPNRSPGQGDLGTQYF. The DNA of the CDR3 is TGTGCTAGTGGTTTGCCGAACAGATCACCGGGACAGGGGGACCTCGGAACGCAGTATTTT.

The J gene is TRBJ1-2, the V gene TRBV5-4; D might be TRBD1 (6 bases). The CDR3 runs to 14 residues. Germline CDR1 reads SGHNT; CDR2 reads YYREEE (reference sequence). Trimming left V 2 bases short and J 4 bases short, with 12 bases between. For the CDR3, the DNA is TGTGCCAGCAGCTTACGGACAGTACGCTATGGCTACACCTTC. Amino acids: CASSLRTVRYGYTF.

The chain recombines TRBV19 with TRBJ2-2, with TRBD1 matching over 7 bases. V shed 5 bases and J 0 bases; nucleotides not matched to a gene: 6. The CDR3 is 16 amino acids. From germline, CDR1 is LNHDA and CDR2 SQIVND (reference sequence). CDR3 DNA sequence: TGTGCCAGTAGTTTCCGGACAGGCGCGAACACCGGGGAGCTGTTTTTT. It is translated as CASSFRTGANTGELFF.

The chain joins TRBV4-1 to TRBJ1-5; D call uncertain. The CDR3 has 14 amino acids. CDR1 and CDR2 (germline): MGHRA, YSYEKL. Trimming pared 4 bases from V and 4 bases from J, leaving 11 bases between. The CDR3 loop is CASSPSRLNQPQHF. The CDR3, as DNA: TGCGCCAGCAGCCCGTCCAGGCTTAATCAGCCCCAGCATTTT.

As DNA, the CDR3 is TGTGCCAGCAGCTTGGAGGGCGAGACAGGGCTCACCGGGGAGCTGTTTTTT. It translates to CASSLEGETGLTGELFF. The genes are TRBV5-5 and TRBJ2-2, with TRBD1 matching 7 bases. CDR3 length equals 17 residues. Germline V lookup: CDR1 SGHKS, CDR2 YYEKEE (reference sequence). V lost 0 bases and J lost 4; bases outside the gene matches: 9.

The V call is TRBV11-2, the J call TRBJ2-3, with 12 nucleotides matching TRBD2. In germline, CDR1 is SGHAT, CDR2 FQNNGV. CDR3 length: 16 amino acids. Trimming cost V 1 base and J 4 bases; bases outside gene matches: 3. The CDR3 is CASSLALAGGSDTQYF. CDR3 nucleotides: TGTGCCAGCAGCTTAGCCCTAGCGGGAGGGTCAGATACGCAGTATTTT.

The V and J genes are TRBV6-5 and TRBJ1-1; D might be TRBD1 (6 bases). Germline V gene lookup returns CDR1 MNHEY and CDR2 SVGAGI. V lost 9 bases and J lost 1, with 12 bases in between. The CDR3 runs to 13 residues. Here the CDR3 DNA reads TGTGCCAGTGGGACAACAAAGAACACTGAAGCTTTCTTT. It is translated as CASGTTKNTEAFF.

The chain joins TRBV7-9 to TRBJ2-1; D remains unclear. The CDR3 covers 11 residues. V lost 1 base to trimming and J lost 11 bases, with 6 bases between them. Germline CDR1 and CDR2: SEHNR and FQNEAQ (reference sequence). The CDR3 region is CASSLGPKQFF. The DNA of the CDR3 is TGTGCCAGCAGCTTAGGGCCAAAGCAGTTCTTC.

The chain joins TRBV20-1 to TRBJ2-1; D unclear. The germline V gene encodes CDR1 DFQATT and CDR2 SNEGSKA (reference sequence). V was trimmed by 6 bases and J by 1 base, leaving 13 bases between them. The CDR3 runs to 14 residues. In nucleotides, the CDR3 is TGCAGTGCAAGTAAGCGCAATTCCTACAATGAGCAGTTCTTC. This translates into CSASKRNSYNEQFF.

The chain is built from TRBV10-3 and TRBJ1-3, with D perhaps TRBD1 (6 bases). This CDR3 is built from 15 residues. The germline V and J ends were trimmed by 4 bases and 0 bases, with 10 bases remaining between them. CDR1 and CDR2 (germline): ENHRY, SYGVKD. The CDR3 here is CAISGQDSSGNTIYF. CDR3 nucleotides: TGTGCCATCAGTGGCCAGGACAGCTCTGGAAACACCATATATTTT.